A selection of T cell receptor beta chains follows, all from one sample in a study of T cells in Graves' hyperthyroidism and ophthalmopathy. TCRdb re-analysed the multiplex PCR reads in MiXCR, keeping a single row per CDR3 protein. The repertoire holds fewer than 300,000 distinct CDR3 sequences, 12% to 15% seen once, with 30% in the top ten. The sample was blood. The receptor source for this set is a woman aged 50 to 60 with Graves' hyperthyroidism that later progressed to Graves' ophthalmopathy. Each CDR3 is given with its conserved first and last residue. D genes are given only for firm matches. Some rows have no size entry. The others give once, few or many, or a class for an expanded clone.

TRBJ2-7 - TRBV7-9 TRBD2 TGTGCCAGCAGCCTACTTGGGACATCGGGACTAGCGGGAGCCTACGAGCAGTACTTC CASSLLGTSGLAGAYEQYF
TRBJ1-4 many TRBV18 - TGTGCCAGCCGGGACTACGCAGAGGAAAAACTGTTTTTT CASRDYAEEKLFF
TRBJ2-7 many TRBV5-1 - TGCGCCAGCAGTGTGGGATTCAACGAGCAGTACTTC CASSVGFNEQYF
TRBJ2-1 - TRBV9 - TGTGCCAGCAGCGTAGCTACGAATGAGCAGTTCTTC CASSVATNEQFF
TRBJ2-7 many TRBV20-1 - TGCAGTGCTAGAGATCGGCGAGGGAGTCTGGAGCAGTACTTC CSARDRRGSLEQYF
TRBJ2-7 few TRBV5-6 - TGTGCCAGCAGCTTTGTGAGGGGATCCTACGAGCAGTACTTC CASSFVRGSYEQYF
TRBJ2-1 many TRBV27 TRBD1 TGTGCCAGCAGTTTCCGGGACAGGGGCCCCAGCGGGCAAGGCTCCTACAATGAGCAGTTCTTC CASSFRDRGPSGQGSYNEQFF
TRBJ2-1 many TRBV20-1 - TGCAGTGCTAGAGGGGGGATCGGGAATGAGCAGTTCTTC CSARGGIGNEQFF
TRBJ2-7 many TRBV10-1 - TGCGCCAGCAGTGAGTGGGCAGGGGGGGGAGAGCAGTACTTC CASSEWAGGGEQYF
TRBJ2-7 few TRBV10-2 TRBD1 TGCGCCAGCAATAGGGGACAGGGGAGTGACGAGCAGTACTTC CASNRGQGSDEQYF
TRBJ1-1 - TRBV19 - TGTGCCAGTAGTATAGTACCGGGCACTGAAGCTTTCTTT CASSIVPGTEAFF
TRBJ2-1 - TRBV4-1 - TGCGCCAGCAGCCAGCCCCGACTAGTTAGGTCCTACAATGAGCAGTTCTTC CASSQPRLVRSYNEQFF
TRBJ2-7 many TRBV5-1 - TGCGCCAGCAGCTTGGCCGGGCTTCAAAATTACGAGCAGTACTTC CASSLAGLQNYEQYF
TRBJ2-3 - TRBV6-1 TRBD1 TGTGCCAGCCGTGCGCCGACAGGGGGGAATACGCAGTATTTT CASRAPTGGNTQYF
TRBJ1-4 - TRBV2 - TGTGCCAGCAGTGAAGAGCTCCGGGGACTTCTGCGGGGGGTTACTAATGAAAAACTGTTTTTT CASSEELRGLLRGVTNEKLFF
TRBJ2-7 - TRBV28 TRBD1 TGTGCCATCAGTGAAAGGCTGGACAGGGCCTACGAGCAGTACTTC CAISERLDRAYEQYF
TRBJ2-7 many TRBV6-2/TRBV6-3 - TGTGCCAGCAGTTCCTACGGACCGGGGGAGCAGTACTTC CASSSYGPGEQYF
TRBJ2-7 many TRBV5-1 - TGCGCCAGCAGCTTGGCCGGGACCTACGAGCAGTACTTC CASSLAGTYEQYF
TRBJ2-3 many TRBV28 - TGTGCCAGCAGTGATCCCAGCAGATACACAGATACGCAGTATTTT CASSDPSRYTDTQYF
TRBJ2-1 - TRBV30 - TGTGCCTGGAGTGTACTAGCTGGCTACAATGAGCAGTTCTTC CAWSVLAGYNEQFF
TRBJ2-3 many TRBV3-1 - TGTGCCAGCAGCCGGGACGGAGCTGCAGATACGCAGTATTTT CASSRDGAADTQYF
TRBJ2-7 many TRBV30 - TGTGCCTGGAGTGTAGTGGGAGCTTTGTACGAGCAGTACTTC CAWSVVGALYEQYF
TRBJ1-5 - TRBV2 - TGTGCCAGCAGTGAAGAGGAGGGGGGGGGCAATCAGCCCCAGCATTTT CASSEEEGGGNQPQHF
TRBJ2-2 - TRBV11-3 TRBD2 TGTGCCAGCCGGGAGGGGTTTGCCGGGGAGCTGTTTTTT CASREGFAGELFF
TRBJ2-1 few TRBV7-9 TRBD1 TGTGCCAGCAGCTTAAGGGGGCGGCCGGACAGGGGATACTACAGCTCCTACAATGAGCAGTTCTTC CASSLRGRPDRGYYSSYNEQFF
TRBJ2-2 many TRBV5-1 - TGCGCCAGCAGCTCAACCTGGGGGGAGCTGTTTTTT CASSSTWGELFF
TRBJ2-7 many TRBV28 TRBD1 TGTGCCAGCAGAAAGGACAGGATGATCTACGAGCAGTACTTC CASRKDRMIYEQYF
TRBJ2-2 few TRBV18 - TGTGCCAGCTCACCAAACGGGGCCGCGGGGACCGGGGAGCTGTTTTTT CASSPNGAAGTGELFF
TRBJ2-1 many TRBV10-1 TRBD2 TGCGCCACTGCCGGGACTAGCGGACCTCATGAGCAGTTCTTC CATAGTSGPHEQFF
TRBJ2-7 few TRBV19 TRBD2 TGTGCCAGTAGTATCTTGCTAGCGGGAATCTACGAGCAGTACTTC CASSILLAGIYEQYF
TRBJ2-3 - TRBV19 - TGTGCCAGTAGTATAAGGGCAGGTGTCCAGGATACGCAGTATTTT CASSIRAGVQDTQYF
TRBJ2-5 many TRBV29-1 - TGCAGCGCACGCACCAGGGGTCAAGAGACCCAGTACTTC CSARTRGQETQYF
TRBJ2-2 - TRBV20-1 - TGCAGTGCTAGAATGTGGGGCCGGGGCACCGGGGAGCTGTTTTTT CSARMWGRGTGELFF
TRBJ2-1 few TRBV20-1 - TGCAGTGCTAGACAGGGTCTCCCCTCCTACAATGAGCAGTTCTTC CSARQGLPSYNEQFF
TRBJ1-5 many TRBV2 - TGTGCCAGCAGTGAAGCGCGACGTGGGGGGAGCAATCAGCCCCAGCATTTT CASSEARRGGSNQPQHF
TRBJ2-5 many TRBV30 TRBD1 TGTGCCTGGAGTGTAGGGGGCCCCCAAGAGACCCAGTACTTC CAWSVGGPQETQYF
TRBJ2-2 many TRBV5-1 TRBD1 TGCGCCAGCAGCACTAGACAGGGGAACACCGGGGAGCTGTTTTTT CASSTRQGNTGELFF